This T cell receptor beta chain emerged from a study of cytomegalovirus exposure and HLA in healthy donors. Germline V lookup: CDR1 SEHNR, CDR2 FQNEAQ (reference sequence). The CDR3 is made up of 12 amino acids. The V gene lost 2 bases and the J gene lost 5 bases, with 6 bases spanning the gap. It was with 60 Vbeta and 13 Jbeta primers that the PCR ran. Here immunoSEQ multiplex PCR was the method, and the copy in TCRdb shows in-frame clones only, minus some. The table includes about 190,000 clones, around 79% detected once. The specimen was PBMCs. The rearrangement uses TRBV7-9 and TRBJ2-5; D is ambiguous. This clonotype originated in a woman aged 18-29 years in good health and CMV-seronegative. The CDR3 coding sequence is TGTGCCAGCAGCTTACGCGAGGAGACCCAGTACTTC. It translates to CASSLREETQYF.